This TCR beta chain was documented in a study of T cell responses to AZD1222 COVID-19 vaccine. Comments on this clone: The antigen remains unidentified.

Broader study findings: Baseline antibody screening turned up just six seropositive AZD1222 recipients. Spike-specific TCR breadth rose after two AZD1222 doses, and depth rose as well.

The ends were cut back, 5 bases at V and 1 base at J, with 6 bases in the middle. CDR3 size: 13 residues. Germline V lookup: CDR1 LNHDA, CDR2 SQIVND (reference sequence). Clones were sequenced by immunoSEQ multiplex PCR, and TCRdb holds only the in-frame ones, with some missing. Counted here are some 60,000 clones, about 91% occurring once; the ten biggest clones make up 5.5% to 7%. The study pooled second doses at about 4 or about 12 weeks. The V call is TRBV19, the J call TRBJ1-5; D gene unclear. The sample in question was peripheral blood, obtained 28 days after the second AZD1222 dose. This TCR was recovered from an adult who received the AZD1222 COVID-19 vaccine. CDR3 in amino acids: CASSPGSNQPQHF. The CDR3 nucleotides read TGTGCCAGTAGTCCCGGCAGCAATCAGCCCCAGCATTTT.